This T cell receptor beta chain was identified in a study of blood T cell repertoires in COVID-19 (TCRdb year 2020). Study-wide context: Collaborator samples came from the United States, Italy and Spain and covered acute and convalescent phases of COVID-19. The material from the prospective study consisted of cDNA or gDNA derived from T cells, B-cell-depleted T cells, or PBMCs. The dataset comprised deeply sampled blood TCRbeta repertoires from subjects exposed to, actively infected with, or recovered from COVID-19. A freely available public database, intended as a resource for researchers studying the immune response to SARS-CoV-2, is where the repertoires were released. The samples were drawn from two sources: the first 160 participants of the ongoing ImmuneRACE study, and approximately 1,300 subjects contributed by 6 global collaborators. A de-identified subject ID, COVID-19 status, age in years and sex were almost always included in the sample metadata. Where HLA class I and class II types were available, the types were taken from metadata supplied by the sample provider, not from assay-based typing.

CDR1 and CDR2 (MNHNS, SASEGT) derive from the germline V gene. At the junction V is shortened by 0 bases and J by 5 bases, with 13 bases in between. The CDR3 runs 15 residues from the cysteine to the phenylalanine. Only CDR3 DNA is held: 45 bases, read in frame from base 1. General study outcomes and caveats: The quantity of clinical and demographic metadata differed by source and by participant and was supplied without curation.

This clone was counted a few times. The antigen this receptor binds is unknown. Base qualities are missing; no much larger clone stands one base away. The collaborating institutions used their own protocols to collect whole blood in K2EDTA tubes. For TCRbeta analysis, collaborator samples were shipped as frozen whole blood, as isolated PBMCs, or as DNA extracted from either sample type. TCRbeta CDR3 regions were amplified from genomic DNA using the immunoSEQ Assay, a bias-controlled multiplex PCR. The paper's processing steps were these. The number of nucleated cells in each sample was estimated from the amplification of reference gene primers within the assay. Sequence reads were collapsed and filtered to measure the absolute abundance of every unique TCRbeta CDR3 rearrangement. For each sample, productive Simpson clonality was calculated by taking the square root of Simpson's diversity index across productive rearrangements. TCRdb holds this immuneACCESS table with in-frame rearrangements only. Some clones are missing; in checked studies, unresolved V genes explain under half, and the rest has no known cause. V and J calls and clone size are given by that table; D and trimming were obtained from the DNA. In this sample the table shows some 66,000 clones, roughly nine tenths of which occur a single time. The ten largest clonotypes hold 7.3% of the sample.

This chain is built from TRBV6-1 and TRBJ2-5; TRBD2 might be the D gene, on 7 matching bases. The sequenced sample was peripheral blood. The TCR sequence derives from a human donor in a cohort sampled during active COVID-19. The CDR3 protein: CASSEAEGGWETQYF. The bases are TGTGCCAGCAGTGAAGCCGAGGGGGGGTGGGAGACCCAGTACTTC.